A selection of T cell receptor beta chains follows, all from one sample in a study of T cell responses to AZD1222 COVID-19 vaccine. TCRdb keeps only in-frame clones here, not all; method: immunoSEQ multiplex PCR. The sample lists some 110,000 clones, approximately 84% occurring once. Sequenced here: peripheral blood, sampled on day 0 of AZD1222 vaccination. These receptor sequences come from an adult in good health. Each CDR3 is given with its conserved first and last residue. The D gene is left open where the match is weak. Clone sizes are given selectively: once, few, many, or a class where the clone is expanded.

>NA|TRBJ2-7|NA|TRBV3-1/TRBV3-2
CASSQPGMQTYEQYF
TGTGCCAGCAGCCAACCCGGGATGCAGACGTACGAGCAGTACTTC
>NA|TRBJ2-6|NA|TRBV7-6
CASSLRGGGTSGANVLTF
TGTGCCAGCAGCTTACGAGGGGGAGGGACATCCGGGGCCAACGTCCTGACTTTC
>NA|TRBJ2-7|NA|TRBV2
CASSPGGRVGHEQYF
TGTGCCAGCAGTCCTGGCGGCAGGGTTGGCCACGAGCAGTACTTC
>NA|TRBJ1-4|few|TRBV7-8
CASSLEGRRANEKLFF
TGTGCCAGCAGCTTAGAGGGCCGGCGGGCTAATGAAAAACTGTTTTTT
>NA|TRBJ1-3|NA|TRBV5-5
CASSLLVAQEGNTIYF
TGTGCCAGCAGCTTGCTTGTGGCGCAAGAGGGAAACACCATATATTTT
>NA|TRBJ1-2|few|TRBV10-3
CAISRDRSFGYTF
TGTGCCATCAGCCGAGACCGGTCCTTCGGCTACACCTTC
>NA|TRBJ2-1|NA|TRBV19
CATRGGPGSYNEQFF
TGTGCCACCCGAGGAGGGCCTGGCTCCTACAATGAGCAGTTCTTC
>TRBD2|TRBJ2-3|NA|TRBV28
CASSPGLAGDTQYF
TGTGCCAGCAGCCCCGGACTAGCGGGAGATACGCAGTATTTT
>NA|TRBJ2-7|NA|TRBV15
CAASSPRDLQYF
TGTGCCGCCAGCAGTCCCCGGGACCTCCAGTACTTC
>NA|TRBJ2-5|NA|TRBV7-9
CASSLTHRGPETQYF
TGTGCCAGCAGCTTAACGCACCGGGGACCCGAGACCCAGTACTTC
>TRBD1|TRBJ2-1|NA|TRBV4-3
CASSQSGTGSSSYNEQFF
TGCGCCAGCAGCCAGTCCGGGACAGGCTCTAGCTCCTACAATGAGCAGTTCTTC
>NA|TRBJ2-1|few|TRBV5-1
CASRASSTYNEQFF
TGCGCCAGCAGGGCGAGCAGCACCTACAATGAGCAGTTCTTC
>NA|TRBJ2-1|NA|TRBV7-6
CASSIMGGGDNEQFF
TGTGCCAGCAGCATAATGGGGGGCGGAGACAATGAGCAGTTCTTC
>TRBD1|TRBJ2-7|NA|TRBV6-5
CASISGQGGGYEQYF
TGTGCCAGCATATCAGGACAGGGGGGAGGCTACGAGCAGTACTTC
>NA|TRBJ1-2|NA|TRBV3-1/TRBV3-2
CASSHRRPTNYGYTF
TGTGCCAGCAGCCATCGGAGGCCAACTAACTATGGCTACACCTTC
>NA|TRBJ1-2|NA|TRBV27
CASSPDSLYGYTF
TGTGCCAGCAGTCCTGACAGCCTCTATGGCTACACCTTC
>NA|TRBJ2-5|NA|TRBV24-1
CATSDFGETQYF
TGTGCCACCAGTGATTTTGGAGAGACCCAGTACTTC